These T cell receptor beta chains were read from a single sample in a study of CD8 T cells in Susac syndrome. TCRdb processed the immunoSEQ multiplex PCR reads anew with MiXCR; each CDR3 protein has one entry. The table includes 150,000 to 200,000 distinct CDR3 sequences, more than 90% detected once. Sample: CD4+ T cells from PBMCs. The receptors here all came from a human donor with Susac syndrome. Both conserved end residues are trimmed from each CDR3.

j_gene,v_gene,CDR3aa
TRBJ2-7,TRBV5-1,ASSLAPDRGAYEQY
TRBJ1-2,TRBV14,ASSQDLQAYGYT
TRBJ2-2,TRBV18,ASSTGIADTGELF
TRBJ1-1,TRBV30,AWSDRGESAF
TRBJ2-1,TRBV6-5,ASGRHNEQF
TRBJ1-4,TRBV7-9,ASSSPDRGLLTNEKLF
TRBJ1-2,TRBV7-9,ASSLGGLTSGYT
TRBJ2-3,TRBV5-4,ASSTPDPTDTQY
TRBJ2-2,TRBV5-1,ASRGSSTNTGELF
TRBJ2-1,TRBV21-1,ASNKTSGAYNEQF
TRBJ1-5,TRBV6-2/TRBV6-3,ASSYARVSNQPQH
TRBJ2-3,TRBV11-2,ASSWGRNTDTQY
TRBJ1-2,TRBV4-3,ASSQDSQGEYGYT
TRBJ2-1,TRBV7-3,ASSLAGTGGYNEQF
TRBJ2-1,TRBV9,ASSVAGGFNEQF
TRBJ1-6,TRBV9,ASRVGTVGSPLH
TRBJ2-7,TRBV14,ASSQDRLGSLAGLEQY
TRBJ2-7,TRBV4-1,ASSQGVGTVVYEQY
TRBJ1-1,TRBV19,ASSIVGVNTEAF
TRBJ2-1,TRBV20-1,SARRGESSYNEQF
TRBJ2-5,TRBV7-3,ASSPRGRSGAETQY
TRBJ1-2,TRBV4-1,ASSQARGTGIYGYT
TRBJ2-1,TRBV3-1,ASSQTVNWFNEQF
TRBJ2-1,TRBV30,AWSGGGGREQF
TRBJ2-1,TRBV20-1,SASQLGNEQF
TRBJ2-2,TRBV4-2,ASSHPIQDRVTPGELF
TRBJ2-5,TRBV9,ASSVVGGGETQY
TRBJ2-4,TRBV6-6,ASSREDGGNIQY
TRBJ1-4,TRBV3-1,ASSLGGESEKLF
TRBJ2-6,TRBV30,AWSVDRGLTGANVLT
TRBJ2-2,TRBV19,ASRGNENTGELF
TRBJ1-6,TRBV12-3/TRBV12-4,ASNTQGGRNSPLH
TRBJ2-7,TRBV19,ASSVKLTGGVGRAYEQY
TRBJ1-5,TRBV27,ASSPGYSNQPQH
TRBJ1-1,TRBV9,ASSAIGQDEAF
TRBJ2-3,TRBV6-5,ASSYAGEGTDTQY
TRBJ2-5,TRBV29-1,SVEYGRRGWLETQY
TRBJ2-3,TRBV10-3,AISESGGTDTQY
TRBJ1-6,TRBV9,ASSVDDRGGPTLH
TRBJ1-3,TRBV3-1,ASSLRGGVTGNTIY
TRBJ2-3,TRBV20-1,SADSGGALDTQY
TRBJ2-7,TRBV20-1,SPNIRSSYEQY